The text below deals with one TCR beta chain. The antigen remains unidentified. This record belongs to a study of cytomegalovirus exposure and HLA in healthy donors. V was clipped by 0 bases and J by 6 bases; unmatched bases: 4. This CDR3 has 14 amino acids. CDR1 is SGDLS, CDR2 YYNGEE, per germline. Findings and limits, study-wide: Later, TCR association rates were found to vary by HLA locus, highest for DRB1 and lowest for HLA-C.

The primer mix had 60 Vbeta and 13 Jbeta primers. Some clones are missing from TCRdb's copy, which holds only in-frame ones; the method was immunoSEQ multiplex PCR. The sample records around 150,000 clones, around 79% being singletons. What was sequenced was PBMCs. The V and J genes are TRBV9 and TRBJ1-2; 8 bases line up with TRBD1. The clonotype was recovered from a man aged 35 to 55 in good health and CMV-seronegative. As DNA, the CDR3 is TGTGCCAGCAGCGTAGCGGGGACAGGAGATGGCTACACCTTC. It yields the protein CASSVAGTGDGYTF.